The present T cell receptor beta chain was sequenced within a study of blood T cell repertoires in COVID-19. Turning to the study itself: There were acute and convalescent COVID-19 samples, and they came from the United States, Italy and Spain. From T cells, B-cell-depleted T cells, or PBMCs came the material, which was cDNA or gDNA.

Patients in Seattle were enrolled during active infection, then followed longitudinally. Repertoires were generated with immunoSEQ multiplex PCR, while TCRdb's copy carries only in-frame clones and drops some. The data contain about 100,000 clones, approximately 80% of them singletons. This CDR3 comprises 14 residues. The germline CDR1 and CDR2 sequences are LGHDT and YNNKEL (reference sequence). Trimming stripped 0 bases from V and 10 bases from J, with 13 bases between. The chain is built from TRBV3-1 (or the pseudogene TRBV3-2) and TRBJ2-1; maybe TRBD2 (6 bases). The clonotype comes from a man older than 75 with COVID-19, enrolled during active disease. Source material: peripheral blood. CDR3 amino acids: CASSQDWGEREQFF. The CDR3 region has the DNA TGTGCCAGCAGCCAAGATTGGGGGGAGAGAGAGCAGTTCTTC.